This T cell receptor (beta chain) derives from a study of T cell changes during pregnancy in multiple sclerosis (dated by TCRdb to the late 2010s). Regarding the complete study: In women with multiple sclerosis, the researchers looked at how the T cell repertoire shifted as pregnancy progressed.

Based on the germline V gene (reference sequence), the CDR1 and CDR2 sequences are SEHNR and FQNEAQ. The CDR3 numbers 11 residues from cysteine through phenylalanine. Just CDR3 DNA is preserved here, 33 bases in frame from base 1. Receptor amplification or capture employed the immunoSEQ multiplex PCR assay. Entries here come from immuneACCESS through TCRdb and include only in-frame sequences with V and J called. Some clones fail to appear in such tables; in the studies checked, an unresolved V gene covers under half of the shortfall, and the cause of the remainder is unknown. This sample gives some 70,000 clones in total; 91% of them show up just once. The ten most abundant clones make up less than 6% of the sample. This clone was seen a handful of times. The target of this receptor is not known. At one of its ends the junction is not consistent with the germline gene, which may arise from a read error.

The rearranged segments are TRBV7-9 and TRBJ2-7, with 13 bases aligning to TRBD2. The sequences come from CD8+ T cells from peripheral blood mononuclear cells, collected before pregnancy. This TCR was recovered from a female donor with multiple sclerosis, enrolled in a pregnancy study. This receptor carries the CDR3 CASSGLAGVLF. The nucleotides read TGTGCCAGCAGCGGACTAGCGGGGGTACTCTTC.